This T cell receptor (beta chain) was observed in a study of cytomegalovirus exposure and HLA in healthy donors (dated by TCRdb to 2016 to 2017). Regarding the research as a whole: According to a later analysis, one platform produced both the 110 or so validation repertoires and the 666 repertoires of the first cohort. The aim of the study was to test whether cataloging public T cell receptors could identify signatures of past pathogen exposure. A separate validation cohort of 100 to 150 different subjects was used in addition to the roughly 620-subject first cohort. High-throughput TCR immunosequencing, statistical association of individual TCRs with disease status, and machine learning were combined to predict cytomegalovirus infection status. Results and caveats for the whole study, not just this receptor: In vitro tests confirmed that three of the cytomegalovirus-associated TCR beta chains recognize cytomegalovirus antigens. Most TCR sequences were seen in very few donors, while some public TCRs were found in many individuals. A later analysis had no HLA typing for the validation cohort, so co-occurrence there was scored across all 120 or so repertoires. Cytomegalovirus status was reported to be diagnosed by the classifier with high specificity and sensitivity in both the original and validation cohorts. According to the authors, the approach could potentially be generalized to other disease states and immunological phenotypes. The study gave a list of 150 to 200 TCR beta chains associated with cytomegalovirus. Subsequent analysis determined that TCRs grouped into clusters in the first cohort also showed a tendency toward co-occurrence across the 90 to 150 validation repertoires, and roughly 95% of cluster scores exceeded 0.

Library generation was performed with the immunoSEQ multiplex PCR assay. Regarding the original processing steps: A statistical classification framework was built to diagnose cytomegalovirus status from the catalog of TCR beta chain sequences. Imported from immuneACCESS, the table was reduced by TCRdb to in-frame sequences with V and J called. These copies leave out some clones; in studies compared against another copy, an unresolved V gene accounts for under half, and the cause of the remainder is not known. V, J and clone size are taken as reported in that table, and D and trimming were inferred from the DNA itself. The sample yields some 150,000 clones; around 88% were counted once. Around 20% of the sample belongs to the ten largest clones. V is clipped by 1 base and J by 7 bases, and the sequence between their germline boundaries is 11 bases long. The CDR3 starts with the cysteine, ends with the phenylalanine, and has 14 residues. Only the CDR3 part of the read is kept: 42 bases, read in frame from the first base. The germline V gene supplies CDR1 SGHTA and CDR2 FQGNSA.

This clone was picked up one time. Its specific antigen is unknown. No much larger clonotype is one base removed from it; base qualities were not supplied. The donors were included in the validation cohort of some 120 subjects, a group kept apart from the 666-subject first cohort. The source is a man aged 18 to 29 in good health and CMV-seropositive. Sequenced input: PBMCs. The chain was built from TRBV7-2 and TRBJ2-1; possibly the D gene is TRBD1, per 5 matching bases. The bases read TGTGCCAGCAGCTTAGTACAGGTCACAAATGAGCAGTTCTTC. It translates as CASSLVQVTNEQFF.